One sample yielded the 18 T cell receptor beta chains listed below, sequenced in a study of T cell responses to AZD1222 COVID-19 vaccine. Profiled with immunoSEQ multiplex PCR; TCRdb holds only in-frame clones, not every one. The sample carries around 88,000 clones, nearly 90% recorded once. Specimen: peripheral blood, collected on day 0 of MenACWY control vaccination. Receptor source: an adult in good health.

The gene calls are TRBV6-5 and TRBJ1-3; D is perhaps TRBD1 (5 bases). The CDR3 is 15 amino acids. Germline V CDR1 and CDR2: MNHEY, SVGAGI. Trimming took off 0 bases at V and 3 bases at J, with 9 bases between the two ends. Here the CDR3 reads CASSYSSGYGNTIYF. CDR3 nucleotide sequence: TGTGCCAGCAGTTACTCGTCAGGGTATGGAAACACCATATATTTT.

In this sample, this clone turned up once. The V call is TRBV12-3 or TRBV12-4, the J call TRBJ2-7, with a tentative D call TRBD1 (6 bases). V was trimmed by 5 bases and J by 2 bases, leaving 10 bases between them. The CDR3 covers 13 residues. The CDR3 DNA is TGTGCCAGCAGTAGCCGGACAGCCTACGAGCAGTACTTC. Its translation is CASSSRTAYEQYF.

This clone showed up just a few times. The chain couples TRBV19 to TRBJ1-1; possibly TRBD1 for D (6 bases). Trimming pared 3 bases from V and 1 base from J, leaving 12 bases between. CDR1 and CDR2 from the germline V gene are LNHDA and SQIVND (reference sequence). The CDR3 is made up of 15 amino acids. In DNA form, the CDR3 reads TGTGCCAGTAGTATTCTCCCGACAGGGAACACTGAAGCTTTCTTT. Protein: CASSILPTGNTEAFF.

The chain employs TRBV6-5 and TRBJ2-3; TRBD2 is a possible D gene (6 bases). The CDR3 spans 13 residues. V lost 10 bases to trimming and J lost 3 bases, with 14 bases between them. Germline V gives CDR1 MNHEY, CDR2 SVGAGI. DNA of the CDR3: TGTGCCATAGGACTAATTGTAACAGATACGCAGTATTTT. This codes for CAIGLIVTDTQYF.

The chain combines TRBV7-2 with TRBJ2-5, with D uncertain. CDR1 and CDR2 (germline): SGHTA, FQGNSA. V shed 4 bases and J shed 4 bases, with 10 bases lying between them. The CDR3 is 13 amino acids. This chain's CDR3 is CASSSNPGETQYF. DNA for the CDR3: TGTGCCAGCAGCTCGAATCCCGGAGAGACCCAGTACTTC.

V is TRBV28 and J is TRBJ1-2; D call uncertain. Trimming removed 2 bases at V and 4 bases at J, with 5 bases between. Germline CDR1 MDHEN, CDR2 SYDVKM. This CDR3 has 12 amino acids. The CDR3 DNA follows: TGTGCCAGCAGTTTAGGGGTCTATGGCTACACCTTC. It specifies CASSLGVYGYTF.

The rearrangement links TRBV5-1 to TRBJ2-1, with 12 nucleotides matching TRBD1. V shed 2 bases and J 10 bases; nucleotides not matched to a gene: 7. The CDR3 runs to 15 residues. CDR1 is SGHRS, CDR2 YFSETQ, per germline. The CDR3 nucleotides read TGCGCCAGCAGCTTTTTTGCGGGACAGGGGGCCGAGCAGTTCTTC. This encodes CASSFFAGQGAEQFF.

The V call is TRBV28, the J call TRBJ2-3; 10 nucleotides match TRBD2. The V gene's germline CDR1 is MDHEN and CDR2 SYDVKM. V shed 7 bases, J shed 3 bases, and the junction held 4 bases outside the gene matches. The CDR3 is 14 amino acids. This CDR3 reads CASMSGGATDTQYF. The CDR3 DNA reads TGTGCCAGCATGAGCGGGGGGGCGACAGATACGCAGTATTTT.

The chain has TRBV30 and TRBJ2-2; D uncertain. Per germline, CDR1 GTSNPN and CDR2 SVGIG (reference sequence). V lost 3 bases, J lost 4 bases, and 15 bases lay in between. The length of the CDR3 is 15 residues. The CDR3 here is CAWRAGSYGTGELFF. The CDR3, as DNA: TGTGCCTGGAGGGCCGGCAGTTACGGCACCGGGGAGCTGTTTTTT.

J is TRBJ2-7 and V is TRBV6-2 or TRBV6-3; the D call may be TRBD1 or TRBD2 (5 bases each). The germline gives CDR1 MNHEY, CDR2 SVGEGT. This CDR3 spans 15 amino acids. Trimming removed 2 bases at V and 0 bases at J, with 11 bases between. CDR3 residues: CASSYRDLSSYEQYF. Here the CDR3 DNA reads TGTGCCAGCAGTTACCGGGACCTAAGCTCCTACGAGCAGTACTTC.

The V gene is TRBV30, the J gene TRBJ2-1; no clear D. Between the trimmed V and J ends, which lost 4 bases and 3 bases, there was a span of 13 bases. Germline lookup yields CDR1 GTSNPN and CDR2 SVGIG (reference sequence). The CDR3 sequence is 14 residues long. CDR3 sequence: CAWTGLRIYNEQFF. As DNA, the CDR3 is TGTGCCTGGACCGGCCTAAGGATCTACAATGAGCAGTTCTTC.

The rearrangement uses TRBV2 and TRBJ2-5; possibly TRBD1 or TRBD2 for D (5 bases each). Germline V lookup: CDR1 SNHLY, CDR2 FYNNEI. Deletions cut 2 bases from V and 2 bases from J, with 12 bases between. CDR3 length equals 15 residues. The CDR3: CASSEPGTFQETQYF. The CDR3 DNA sequence: TGTGCCAGCAGTGAACCAGGGACCTTTCAAGAGACCCAGTACTTC.

This chain connects TRBV5-6 to TRBJ2-7; 8 nucleotides align to TRBD1. The CDR3 length is 14 residues. The J segment lost 3 bases and the V segment lost 3 bases, leaving 5 bases of the junction unmatched. Germline V CDR1 and CDR2: SGHDT, YYEEEE. CDR3 sequence reads: CASSSGGSIYEQYF. The CDR3 coding sequence is TGTGCCAGCAGCTCAGGGGGCAGCATCTACGAGCAGTACTTC.

This chain uses TRBV12-3 or TRBV12-4 with TRBJ1-1; D is ambiguous. This CDR3 contains 12 residues. V lost 6 bases to trimming and J lost 6 bases, with 11 bases between them. CDR3 region: CASSRVVPEAFF. CDR3 in DNA: TGTGCCAGCAGCCGGGTTGTGCCTGAAGCTTTCTTT.

This clone has a single count. V usage is TRBV10-2 and J usage is TRBJ2-7, with 11 bases identical to TRBD2. This CDR3 region has 15 residues. The V and J ends lost 6 bases and 3 bases, in that order; junction bases with no gene match: 7. CDR1 WSHSY and CDR2 SAAADI come from the germline V gene. In nucleotides, the CDR3 is TGCGCCAGCAGCCCCGGGACTAGCGGTCTCTACGAGCAGTACTTC. This codes for CASSPGTSGLYEQYF.

The V gene is TRBV6-5, the J gene TRBJ2-5; no clear D. V was clipped by 8 bases and J by 5 bases, with 15 bases between them. This CDR3 comprises 13 residues. CDR1 is MNHEY and CDR2 is SVGAGI in the germline V gene. The CDR3 reads CASGRLGGETQYF. For the CDR3, the DNA is TGTGCCAGCGGTCGTTTGGGCGGTGAGACCCAGTACTTC.

By frequency in the sample, this clone is medium-sized. V is TRBV11-3 and J is TRBJ2-1; 7 bases match TRBD2. This CDR3 is 16 amino acids long. Germline loops: CDR1 SGHNT, CDR2 YENEEA. V lost 3 bases and J lost 1; bases outside the gene matches: 6. CDR3 protein: CASSFGLDGSYNEQFF. The CDR3 DNA sequence: TGTGCCAGCAGCTTCGGACTAGATGGGTCCTACAATGAGCAGTTCTTC. The complete variable domain, with remaining parts taken from reference TRBV11-3 and TRBJ2-1, reads EAGVVQSPRYKIIEKKQPVAFWCNPISGHNTLYWYLQNLGQGPELLIRYENEEAVDDSQLPKDRFSAERLKGVDSTLKIQPAELGDSAVYLCASSFGLDGSYNEQFFGPGTRLTVL.

The CDR3 bases are TGTGCCAGCAGCTCACAGCAGTTCTTC. Residues: CASSSQQFF. The rearrangement joins TRBV7-6 to TRBJ2-1; no definite D call. Germline V gene lookup returns CDR1 SGHVS and CDR2 FNYEAQ. The CDR3 loop spans 9 amino acids. The ends were cut back, 4 bases at V and 11 bases at J, with 3 bases in the middle.